This paragraph reports one T cell receptor beta chain. Its antigen remains unidentified. These data belong to a study of blood T cells in healthy people across ages. Study outcomes and limitations: Diversity estimates drawn from one million T cells were deemed underestimates.

There are 18 residues in the CDR3. Next came a second PCR, run for roughly 7 to 12 cycles, which used a sample-barcoded 5' primer along with a J-beta primer mix. MiXCR, run by TCRdb on the 5' RACE reads, gives a single entry per CDR3 protein. The sample lists some 1.1 million distinct CDR3 sequences, more than 30% occurring once. The V and J genes are TRBV21-1 and TRBJ2-4; TRBD2, the table's D call, was not compared with the DNA. TRBV21-1 is deemed a pseudogene. The receptor comes from a man aged 18 to 30 in good health. Sequencing used blood. The CDR3 coding sequence is TGTGCCAGCAGCCCAAAAGCGGGGGGCTCGCTAGCCAAAAACATTCAGTACTTC. Its translation is CASSPKAGGSLAKNIQYF.